Listed below are T cell receptor beta chains from one sample, sequenced in a study of blood T cell repertoires in COVID-19. The method was immunoSEQ multiplex PCR; TCRdb's version includes in-frame clones alone and lacks a portion of them. The repertoire consists of about 260,000 clones, with around 90% occurring once and the leading ten covering approximately 0.7%. The material sequenced was peripheral blood. These receptors were collected from a human donor in a cohort sampled during active COVID-19. Each CDR3 is given with its conserved first and last residue. Fields, in order: D gene, V gene, clone size, J gene, CDR3 protein, CDR3 DNA. A D gene is named only where the DNA matches it firmly. The size field is filled for only some rows; it gives once, few, many or a size class.

.	TRBV28	.	TRBJ1-1	CASSLSLASPNTEAFF	TGTGCCAGCAGTTTAAGCCTCGCATCCCCGAACACTGAAGCTTTCTTT
TRBD1	TRBV28	.	TRBJ1-4	CASSAGTGDSFNEKLFF	TGTGCCAGCAGTGCTGGGACAGGGGACTCCTTTAATGAAAAACTGTTTTTT
.	TRBV28	.	TRBJ1-3	CASRPTYGVVNTIYF	TGTGCCAGCAGACCGACATACGGGGTTGTAAACACCATATATTTT
TRBD1	TRBV7-2	.	TRBJ1-2	CASSTRQGNYGYTF	TGTGCCAGCAGCACCCGACAGGGGAACTATGGCTACACCTTC
.	TRBV6-2/TRBV6-3	.	TRBJ1-5	CASSYQGWSSAASNQPQHF	TGTGCCAGCAGTTACCAGGGTTGGAGTAGTGCGGCTAGCAATCAGCCCCAGCATTTT
.	TRBV19	.	TRBJ1-6	CASTFGGSFDSPLHF	TGTGCCAGTACTTTCGGGGGAAGTTTTGACTCACCCCTCCACTTT
TRBD1	TRBV30	.	TRBJ1-5	CAWSRKGTGGQPQHF	TGTGCCTGGAGTAGGAAGGGGACAGGGGGGCAGCCCCAGCATTTT
.	TRBV18	once	TRBJ2-2	CASSPSYSSGELFF	TGTGCCAGCTCACCGAGTTACAGCTCCGGGGAGCTGTTTTTT
TRBD1	TRBV2	.	TRBJ1-1	CASAGDRANTEAFF	TGTGCCAGCGCGGGGGACAGGGCGAACACTGAAGCTTTCTTT
.	TRBV30	.	TRBJ1-3	CAWTGSLGGVGVLTGNTIYF	TGTGCCTGGACGGGTTCCCTCGGGGGAGTGGGGGTCCTCACTGGAAACACCATATATTTT
.	TRBV5-4	.	TRBJ1-2	CASSLGGQARYGYTF	TGTGCCAGCAGCTTGGGTGGGCAAGCCCGGTATGGCTACACCTTC
TRBD1	TRBV7-3	.	TRBJ1-1	CASSPQGAGTEAFF	TGTGCCAGCAGCCCCCAGGGGGCGGGGACTGAAGCTTTCTTT
.	TRBV19	.	TRBJ2-3	CASSTQRDILMRDTQYF	TGTGCCAGTAGCACCCAAAGGGACATCCTGATGAGAGATACGCAGTATTTT
.	TRBV5-1	.	TRBJ1-2	CASSPGAGAGGYTF	TGCGCCAGCAGCCCGGGGGCGGGGGCCGGTGGCTACACCTTC
TRBD2	TRBV28	.	TRBJ2-7	CASSFTSGRYEQYF	TGTGCCAGCAGTTTTACTAGCGGGAGATACGAGCAGTACTTC
TRBD1	TRBV29-1	.	TRBJ1-5	CSVAAQGDQPQHF	TGCAGCGTTGCCGCCCAGGGGGATCAGCCCCAGCATTTT
TRBD1	TRBV27	.	TRBJ1-2	CASSPRTGWDYGYTF	TGTGCCAGCAGTCCAAGGACAGGGTGGGACTATGGCTACACCTTC
.	TRBV30	few	TRBJ1-2	CAWSKGGHGYTF	TGTGCCTGGAGTAAAGGAGGGCATGGCTACACCTTC
.	TRBV6-2/TRBV6-3	.	TRBJ1-2	CASSYTWAYGYTF	TGTGCCAGCAGTTACACATGGGCCTATGGCTACACCTTC
.	TRBV27	.	TRBJ2-7	CASSPWGGLTPSEQYF	TGTGCCAGCAGTCCTTGGGGGGGCCTCACTCCATCCGAGCAGTACTTC
TRBD1	TRBV2	.	TRBJ2-4	CASRDRVDIQYF	TGTGCCAGCAGGGACAGGGTGGACATTCAGTACTTC
.	TRBV7-2	.	TRBJ1-4	CASSRNPGAVNEKLFF	TGTGCCAGCAGCCGCAACCCAGGGGCCGTTAATGAAAAACTGTTTTTT
TRBD1	TRBV7-8	.	TRBJ2-7	CASSDTGTGRNEQYF	TGTGCCAGCAGTGACACCGGGACAGGAAGAAACGAGCAGTACTTC
.	TRBV25-1	once	TRBJ1-3	CASRQTGQGNTIYF	TGTGCCAGCAGGCAAACAGGGCAGGGAAACACCATATATTTT
.	TRBV30	.	TRBJ1-2	CAWSVSGSNYGYTF	TGTGCCTGGAGTGTATCGGGATCTAACTATGGCTACACCTTC
.	TRBV5-1	.	TRBJ2-3	CASSLDFTGWVDTQYF	TGCGCCAGCAGCTTGGATTTTACAGGGTGGGTAGATACGCAGTATTTT
.	TRBV11-2	.	TRBJ1-2	CASSTEPVNYGYTF	TGTGCCAGCAGCACCGAACCGGTTAACTATGGCTACACCTTC
TRBD2	TRBV6-6	.	TRBJ2-5	CASSYPQRGGQETQYF	TGTGCCAGCAGTTACCCTCAGCGGGGGGGTCAAGAGACCCAGTACTTC
.	TRBV27	.	TRBJ1-1	CASSLTPSMNTEAFF	TGTGCCAGCAGTTTAACCCCAAGCATGAACACTGAAGCTTTCTTT
TRBD2	TRBV4-3	.	TRBJ2-7	CASSQDGWDYELYEQYF	TGCGCCAGCAGCCAAGATGGGTGGGACTACGAACTCTACGAGCAGTACTTC
.	TRBV18	.	TRBJ1-1	CASSPRDTNTEAFF	TGTGCCAGCTCACCACGGGACACTAACACTGAAGCTTTCTTT
.	TRBV19	.	TRBJ1-6	CATGFAGGPNSPLHF	TGTGCCACCGGCTTTGCGGGGGGCCCTAATTCACCCCTCCACTTT
.	TRBV7-2	.	TRBJ1-4	CASSSDGGSTNEKLFF	TGTGCCAGCAGCTCCGATGGAGGCTCAACTAATGAAAAACTGTTTTTT
.	TRBV12-3/TRBV12-4	.	TRBJ1-1	CASRPSTATEAFF	TGTGCCAGCAGACCTTCGACAGCCACTGAAGCTTTCTTT
TRBD2	TRBV19	.	TRBJ2-1	CAASAGLAGSFGPANEQFF	TGTGCCGCATCTGCGGGACTAGCGGGAAGTTTTGGCCCGGCCAATGAGCAGTTCTTC
TRBD1	TRBV6-2/TRBV6-3	.	TRBJ2-3	CASSYRSTTGVDTQYF	TGTGCCAGCAGTTACCGGAGCACAACAGGGGTCGATACGCAGTATTTT
.	TRBV6-6	.	TRBJ2-1	CASSYSGGVLKNEQFF	TGTGCCAGCAGTTACTCGGGCGGGGTGTTGAAGAATGAGCAGTTCTTC
.	TRBV5-1	once	TRBJ2-7	CASSLGDRSPEQYF	TGCGCCAGCAGCTTAGGAGACAGAAGTCCCGAGCAGTACTTC
TRBD1	TRBV19	.	TRBJ2-7	CASTRTGGSYEQYF	TGTGCCAGTACTCGGACAGGGGGCTCCTACGAGCAGTACTTC
TRBD1	TRBV11-3	.	TRBJ2-3	CASSPPGTGESTDTQYF	TGTGCCAGCAGCCCCCCAGGGACAGGGGAGAGCACAGATACGCAGTATTTT
TRBD1	TRBV10-1	.	TRBJ1-4	CASSESGRGTEKLFF	TGCGCCAGCAGTGAGTCAGGCAGGGGGACCGAAAAACTGTTTTTT
TRBD1	TRBV11-3	few	TRBJ1-4	CASSLPGQDNEKLFF	TGTGCCAGCAGCTTACCGGGACAGGATAATGAAAAACTGTTTTTT
.	TRBV30	few	TRBJ1-2	CAWRGGRTYGYTF	TGTGCCTGGAGGGGAGGGCGGACCTATGGCTACACCTTC
.	TRBV6-5	.	TRBJ2-7	CASSQGEWEQYF	TGTGCCAGCAGTCAGGGTGAGTGGGAGCAGTACTTC
TRBD1	TRBV27	.	TRBJ1-2	CASSPTTGGYGYTF	TGTGCCAGCAGTCCCACCACAGGGGGGTATGGCTACACCTTC
.	TRBV18	.	TRBJ1-1	CASSQGHTNTEAFF	TGTGCCAGCTCACAGGGACACACGAACACTGAAGCTTTCTTT
TRBD2	TRBV5-1	.	TRBJ2-1	CASSFIAGAPYNEQFF	TGCGCCAGCAGCTTTATAGCGGGAGCCCCCTACAATGAGCAGTTCTTC
.	TRBV18	.	TRBJ1-6	CASSPGLGDNSPLHF	TGTGCCAGCTCACCAGGGCTGGGAGATAATTCACCCCTCCACTTT
TRBD1	TRBV14	few	TRBJ2-7	CASSHQGARYEQYF	TGTGCCAGCAGCCATCAGGGGGCGAGGTACGAGCAGTACTTC
.	TRBV28	.	TRBJ1-1	CASRLEANTEAFF	TGTGCCAGCAGACTAGAGGCAAACACTGAAGCTTTCTTT
.	TRBV6-2/TRBV6-3	.	TRBJ2-5	CASSELGGNQETQYF	TGTGCCAGCAGCGAATTGGGGGGAAACCAAGAGACCCAGTACTTC
.	TRBV9	.	TRBJ2-3	CASSVGLTSTDTQYF	TGTGCCAGCAGCGTAGGCCTGACAAGCACAGATACGCAGTATTTT
TRBD1	TRBV19	.	TRBJ1-2	CASSIGTGGGSANYGYTF	TGTGCCAGTAGTATAGGAACAGGGGGCGGATCAGCTAACTATGGCTACACCTTC